Listed below are T cell receptor beta chains from one sample, sequenced in a study of blood T cells in healthy people across ages. TCRdb re-derived calls from the 5' RACE reads in MiXCR, one entry per CDR3 protein. The table records hundreds of thousands of distinct CDR3 sequences, less than 35% of them present only once. Sequences were obtained from blood. The receptor source for this set is a woman at least 80 years old in good health. The CDR3 runs from the conserved cysteine through the conserved F or W. The D gene is left open where the match is weak. The size entry is marked missing in some rows and otherwise reads once, few, many or a size class.

D: TRBD2
length: 14
J: TRBJ2-1
size: many
V: TRBV25-1
DNA: TGTGCCAGCTTATCGGGAGGCTCCTACAATGAGCAGTTCTTC
CDR3: CASLSGGSYNEQFF

D: -
length: 15
J: TRBJ2-3
size: many
V: TRBV5-1
DNA: TGCGCCAGCAGCTTGGAGTTTGGCAGCACAGATACGCAGTATTTT
CDR3: CASSLEFGSTDTQYF

D: TRBD1
length: 15
J: TRBJ1-2
size: many
V: TRBV7-9
DNA: TGTGCCAGCAGCGCTACGGGACAGACAGTCTATGGCTACACCTTC
CDR3: CASSATGQTVYGYTF

D: TRBD2
length: 19
J: TRBJ2-2
size: -
V: TRBV4-2
DNA: TGTGCCAGCAGCCAAGAACGAGGACGGGGGGGCCTTCGGACCGGGGAGCTGTTTTTT
CDR3: CASSQERGRGGLRTGELFF

D: TRBD1
length: 14
J: TRBJ1-2
size: -
V: TRBV9
DNA: TGTGCCATCAGCGTAGAGGACAGGGCCTATGGCTACACCTTC
CDR3: CAISVEDRAYGYTF

D: -
length: 13
J: TRBJ1-2
size: many
V: TRBV29-1
DNA: TGCAGCGTCCTTCAGAGCGGGGTCTCTGGCTACACCTTC
CDR3: CSVLQSGVSGYTF

D: TRBD2
length: 15
J: TRBJ2-5
size: -
V: TRBV30
DNA: TGTGCCTGGAGTGTAGGAGCGGGGGCTTCCGAGACCCAGTACTTC
CDR3: CAWSVGAGASETQYF

D: TRBD1
length: 16
J: TRBJ2-5
size: -
V: TRBV10-3
DNA: TGTGCCATCAGTGAGTCGAAGGGACAGTTCCAAGAGACCCAGTACTTC
CDR3: CAISESKGQFQETQYF

D: -
length: 12
J: TRBJ1-2
size: many
V: TRBV30
DNA: TGTGCCTGGAGCCCCCAACGGGACGGCTACACCTTC
CDR3: CAWSPQRDGYTF

D: TRBD1
length: 15
J: TRBJ2-7
size: many
V: TRBV2
DNA: TGTGCCAGCAGTTTACTCAGACAGGGGGGCCACGAGCAGTACTTC
CDR3: CASSLLRQGGHEQYF

D: TRBD1
length: 15
J: TRBJ1-1
size: few
V: TRBV14
DNA: TGTGCCAGCGGCCAAGGACAGGCGTACTCCTATGAAGCTTTCTTT
CDR3: CASGQGQAYSYEAFF

D: -
length: 15
J: TRBJ2-3
size: few
V: TRBV18
DNA: TGTGCCAGCTCGCTGAAAACAGGGACGGGCGATACGCAGTATTTT
CDR3: CASSLKTGTGDTQYF

D: TRBD1
length: 16
J: TRBJ2-4
size: many
V: TRBV9
DNA: TGTGCCAGCAGCGTGGGGCAGGGGGCGCTCAACGGCATTCAGTACTTC
CDR3: CASSVGQGALNGIQYF

D: -
length: 16
J: TRBJ1-2
size: few
V: TRBV15
DNA: TGTGCCACCAGCAGGTCGGGCGCACGGGGACTATACGGCTACACCTTC
CDR3: CATSRSGARGLYGYTF

D: -
length: 15
J: TRBJ2-7
size: many
V: TRBV5-1
DNA: TGCGCCAGCAGCCTAGCGGGACAGGGTATCCACGAGCAGTACTTC
CDR3: CASSLAGQGIHEQYF

D: -
length: 13
J: TRBJ2-5
size: many
V: TRBV6-5
DNA: TGTGCCAGCAGTACAGGGTATCGAGAGACCCAGTACTTC
CDR3: CASSTGYRETQYF

D: -
length: 15
J: TRBJ1-5
size: -
V: TRBV5-5
DNA: TGTGCCAGCAGCCCCGACGGGTTGAGCAATCAGCCCCAGCATTTT
CDR3: CASSPDGLSNQPQHF

D: -
length: 15
J: TRBJ1-2
size: many
V: TRBV5-1
DNA: TGCGCCAGCAGCTTGGGGCAGGGTGCCAACTATGGCTACACCTTC
CDR3: CASSLGQGANYGYTF

D: -
length: 13
J: TRBJ2-7
size: many
V: TRBV28
DNA: TGTGCCAGCAGGCGGGACAGCACCTACGAGCAGTACTTC
CDR3: CASRRDSTYEQYF

D: -
length: 16
J: TRBJ1-4
size: few
V: TRBV2
DNA: TGTGCCAGCAGTGAAGGAATTAGTATGGCTAATGAAAAACTGTTTTTT
CDR3: CASSEGISMANEKLFF

D: -
length: 14
J: TRBJ2-5
size: many
V: TRBV7-9
DNA: TGTGCCAGCAGCTTAAGGGGTAACCAAGAGACCCAGTACTTC
CDR3: CASSLRGNQETQYF

D: -
length: 16
J: TRBJ2-4
size: -
V: TRBV4-2
DNA: TGTGCCAGCAGCCCCCTGGGGGAATTAGCCAAAAACATTCAGTACTTC
CDR3: CASSPLGELAKNIQYF

D: -
length: 13
J: TRBJ1-2
size: many
V: TRBV4-2
DNA: TGTGCCAGCAGCCCCCCGTCCAGCTATGGCTACACCTTC
CDR3: CASSPPSSYGYTF

D: -
length: 14
J: TRBJ1-4
size: -
V: TRBV29-1
DNA: TGCAGCGTGGCCGACAGGTCAACTAATGAAAAACTGTTTTTT
CDR3: CSVADRSTNEKLFF

D: -
length: 15
J: TRBJ2-2
size: few
V: TRBV5-1
DNA: TGCGCCAGCAGCGTTGACACAGCAACAACCGGGGAGCTGTTTTTT
CDR3: CASSVDTATTGELFF

D: -
length: 13
J: TRBJ2-7
size: many
V: TRBV28
DNA: TGTGCCAGCAGTACAGGGTTCCCCGACGAGCAGTACTTC
CDR3: CASSTGFPDEQYF

D: TRBD2
length: 15
J: TRBJ2-3
size: once
V: TRBV12-3/TRBV12-4
DNA: TGTGCCGGCTCTAGCGGGGGGGTTAGCACAGATACGCAGTATTTT
CDR3: CAGSSGGVSTDTQYF

D: TRBD1
length: 13
J: TRBJ2-7
size: -
V: TRBV6-6
DNA: TGTGCCAGCGAAGACAGGGTCTCCTACGAGCAGTACTTC
CDR3: CASEDRVSYEQYF

D: -
length: 15
J: TRBJ2-4
size: many
V: TRBV20-1
DNA: TGCAGTGTCAGTCGATTCGGGGGCGGCAAAAACATTCAGTACTTC
CDR3: CSVSRFGGGKNIQYF

D: -
length: 11
J: TRBJ2-3
size: -
V: TRBV20-1
DNA: TGCAGTGCTTCGGGCGACGGTACGCAGTATTTT
CDR3: CSASGDGTQYF

D: TRBD2
length: 17
J: TRBJ2-1
size: -
V: TRBV14
DNA: TGTGCCGGCAGCCAACTATGGAGAGCGGGGGGCTACAATGAGCGGTTCTTC
CDR3: CAGSQLWRAGGYNERFF

D: -
length: 15
J: TRBJ2-7
size: -
V: TRBV4-3
DNA: TGCGCCAACAGCCAAGAATGGGGAGCTGATTTCGAGCAGTACTTC
CDR3: CANSQEWGADFEQYF

D: -
length: 16
J: TRBJ2-2
size: -
V: TRBV12-3/TRBV12-4
DNA: TGTGCCAGCAGTCTCACTCAGGGTAAATCTTCACGGGAGCTGTTTTTT
CDR3: CASSLTQGKSSRELFF

D: -
length: 14
J: TRBJ2-7
size: -
V: TRBV6-5
DNA: TGTGCCAGCAGTTCAAGCCGGGCCTCCAGCGAGCAGTACTTC
CDR3: CASSSSRASSEQYF

D: -
length: 14
J: TRBJ2-3
size: many
V: TRBV5-1
DNA: TGCGCCAGCAGCCCAACAACCTTCGGAGGTACGCAGTATTTT
CDR3: CASSPTTFGGTQYF

D: -
length: 13
J: TRBJ2-7
size: many
V: TRBV2
DNA: TGTGCCAGCAACCGACAGACGGGCTACGAGCAGTACTTC
CDR3: CASNRQTGYEQYF

D: -
length: 14
J: TRBJ2-7
size: many
V: TRBV5-1
DNA: TGCGCCTCCTGCCCGGGAGCAGGGAGGTACGAGCAGTACTTC
CDR3: CASCPGAGRYEQYF

D: -
length: 14
J: TRBJ1-2
size: few
V: TRBV19
DNA: TGTGCCAGTAGTATTTTGAGGAGTGACTATGGCTACACCTTC
CDR3: CASSILRSDYGYTF

D: TRBD1
length: 16
J: TRBJ1-4
size: -
V: TRBV5-1
DNA: TGCGCCAGCAGTCGGGGGACAGTGACTAGTAATGAAAAACTGTTTTTT
CDR3: CASSRGTVTSNEKLFF

D: -
length: 15
J: TRBJ1-2
size: many
V: TRBV3-1
DNA: TGTGCCAGCAGCCGTTCGGACGCAAACCTCTATGGCTACACCTTC
CDR3: CASSRSDANLYGYTF

D: -
length: 15
J: TRBJ1-6
size: many
V: TRBV4-3
DNA: TGCGCCAGCAGCCAAGAAAACAGTCCTAATTCACCCCTCCACTTT
CDR3: CASSQENSPNSPLHF

D: -
length: 16
J: TRBJ2-3
size: few
V: TRBV5-1
DNA: TGCGCCAGCAGCTTGAGTCGCGGGGCCAGCACAGATACGCAGTATTTT
CDR3: CASSLSRGASTDTQYF